These 4 T cell receptor beta chains share one sample of origin, sequenced in a study of blood T cell repertoires in COVID-19. Assay: immunoSEQ multiplex PCR; the TCRdb copy retains only in-frame clones and omits some. The sample records roughly 200,000 clones, 80% to 90% being singletons. Input material: PBMCs or T cells enriched from blood (not recorded which). All receptors come from a woman aged 40 to 55 with acute COVID-19.

The table lists this clone with a count of one. V is TRBV2 and J is TRBJ2-1; 7 nucleotides agree with TRBD1. The CDR3 covers 13 residues. V dropped 0 bases and J dropped 15; count of bases not matched to a gene: 8. Germline CDR1 is SNHLY and CDR2 is FYNNEI. The CDR3 reads CASSEALQQGRFF. CDR3 in DNA: TGTGCCAGCAGTGAAGCGCTTCAACAGGGGCGGTTCTTC. Drawing the rest from reference TRBV2 and TRBJ2-1, the complete variable domain is EPEVTQTPSHQVTQMGQEVILRCVPISNHLYFYWYRQILGQKVEFLVSFYNNEISEKSEIFDDQFSVERPDGSNFTLKIRSTKLEDSAMYFCASSEALQQGRFFGPGTRLTVL.

CDR3 amino acids: CASSLAPLGGSGANVLTF. The CDR3 region has the DNA TGTGCCAGCAGCTTGGCCCCTTTGGGGGGCTCTGGGGCCAACGTCCTGACTTTC. The rearrangement joins TRBV5-4 to TRBJ2-6; weak D call: TRBD2 (6 bases). Germline CDR1 reads SGHNT; CDR2 reads YYREEE (reference sequence). V lost 0 bases to trimming and J lost 0 bases, with 13 bases between them. The CDR3 is made up of 18 amino acids.

The chain carries TRBV19 and TRBJ2-1; D may be TRBD2 (5 bases). This CDR3 comprises 16 residues. Trimming left V 1 base short and J 5 bases short, with 15 bases between. CDR1 LNHDA and CDR2 SQIVND come from the germline V gene (reference sequence). The chain's CDR3 is CASSIGYARTDNEQFF. CDR3 in DNA: TGTGCCAGTAGTATAGGGTATGCGAGGACTGACAATGAGCAGTTCTTC. Variable domain in full (rest from reference TRBV19 and TRBJ2-1): DGGITQSPKYLFRKEGQNVTLSCEQNLNHDAMYWYRQDPGQGLRLIYYSQIVNDFQKGDIAEGYSVSREKKESFPLTVTSAQKNPTAFYLCASSIGYARTDNEQFFGPGTRLTVL.

The chain couples TRBV1 to TRBJ2-7; no DNA check was done on the table's D call, TRBD2. TRBV1 is labeled a pseudogene. This CDR3 region has 14 residues. In DNA, the CDR3 is TGCACCAGCGATAAGGGGGGGCCAACCTACGAGCAGTACTTC. Translation: CTSDKGGPTYEQYF.